What follows are 30 T cell receptor beta chains derived from one specimen sequenced in a study of T cells in Graves' hyperthyroidism and ophthalmopathy. Amplification of TCR beta CDR3 regions was performed using RNA transcripts as template. An initial round of RT-PCR targeting the TCR CDR3 relied on the HTBI primer set. TCRdb recomputed calls from the multiplex PCR reads with MiXCR, one row per CDR3 protein. Of around 610,000 distinct CDR3 sequences in the sample, roughly 14% were seen once. Material: blood. The receptors shown here come from a woman in her 40s with Graves' ophthalmopathy.

In its sample, this clonotype was seen many times. The chain has TRBV25-1 and TRBJ2-7; TRBD1 or TRBD2 may be the D gene (5 bases each). The germline V and J ends were trimmed by 6 bases and 3 bases, with 21 bases remaining between them. This CDR3 region has 16 residues. Germline V lookup: CDR1 MGHDK, CDR2 SYGVNS. This chain's CDR3 is CASSATGAVRYYEQYF. The CDR3 DNA sequence: TGTGCCAGCAGCGCAACCGGGGCCGTTAGGTACTACGAGCAGTACTTC.

This rearrangement joins TRBV7-2 to TRBJ2-5, with no clear D. There are 14 residues in the CDR3. The germline V and J ends were trimmed by 5 bases and 2 bases, with 12 bases remaining between them. Germline-derived CDR1 and CDR2 are SGHTA and FQGNSA. The CDR3: CASSLYKIQETQYF. CDR3 bases: TGTGCCAGCAGCCTTTACAAAATTCAAGAGACCCAGTACTTC.

This clonotype was observed at least ten times. The chain couples TRBV6-1 to TRBJ2-5; D gene ambiguous. This CDR3 is 12 amino acids long. Trimming shortened V by 4 bases and J by 5 bases, and 8 bases separated the two germline ends. CDR1 is MNHNS and CDR2 is SASEGT in the germline V gene. The CDR3 here is CASSGGLETQYF. The DNA of the CDR3 is TGTGCCAGCAGTGGAGGTTTGGAGACCCAGTACTTC.

The chain employs TRBV29-1 and TRBJ2-7, with D tentatively TRBD1 (6 bases). The CDR3 totals 14 residues. Germline V gives CDR1 SQVTM, CDR2 ANQGSEA. V lost 3 bases, J lost 4 bases, and 16 bases lay in between. This chain's CDR3 is CSVDLSGRGYEQYF. CDR3 coding DNA: TGCAGCGTTGATTTGTCTGGCAGGGGATACGAGCAGTACTTC.

The V call is TRBV18, the J call TRBJ2-7; 7 nucleotides line up with TRBD1. V dropped 0 bases and J dropped 3; count of bases not matched to a gene: 8. Germline-derived CDR1 and CDR2 are KGHSH and LQKENI. This CDR3 has 16 residues. CDR3 sequence reads: CASSPPGTVFLYEQYF. The DNA of the CDR3 is TGTGCCAGCTCACCACCAGGGACAGTTTTTCTCTACGAGCAGTACTTC.

This clonotype was picked up many times. The V and J genes are TRBV24-1 and TRBJ2-5, with D possibly TRBD2 on 6 matching bases. Between the trimmed V and J ends, which lost 7 bases and 3 bases, there was a span of 11 bases. The CDR3 runs 13 residues. Germline V gives CDR1 KGHDR, CDR2 SFDVKD. The CDR3 reads CATRGGVEETQYF. As DNA, the CDR3 is TGTGCCACCAGGGGAGGCGTGGAAGAGACCCAGTACTTC.

This clonotype has at least ten counts. The chain combines TRBV6-1 with TRBJ2-7, with D maybe TRBD1 (6 bases). Germline assignment: CDR1 MNHNS and CDR2 SASEGT. Trimming removed 1 base at V and 0 bases at J, with 16 bases between. This CDR3 is 17 amino acids long. In nucleotides, the CDR3 is TGTGCCAGCAGTGAAGTAGCCTGGGGGCAGAGCTCCTACGAGCAGTACTTC. Translating gives CASSEVAWGQSSYEQYF.

This clonotype appeared many times. The gene calls are TRBV6-5 and TRBJ2-4; 10 positions agree with TRBD2. The germline V gene encodes CDR1 MNHEY and CDR2 SVGAGI. Trimming at V came to 6 bases and at J to 9 bases, leaving 8 bases not matched to a gene. The CDR3 totals 14 residues. The chain's CDR3 is CASRLGTSVGIQYF. CDR3 DNA: TGTGCCAGCAGACTCGGGACTAGCGTGGGCATTCAGTACTTC.

This chain uses TRBV6-2 or TRBV6-3 with TRBJ2-4; 8 nucleotides line up with TRBD1. The CDR3 consists of 13 residues. J lost 8 bases, V lost 6 bases, and 6 bases had no gene match. Germline CDR1 and CDR2: MNHEY and SVGEGT. CDR3 nucleotides: TGTGCCAGCAGACCGACAGGGGCGGACATTCAGTACTTC. Translating it yields CASRPTGADIQYF.

This clonotype was detected only a few times. The V gene is TRBV5-1, the J gene TRBJ2-5; TRBD1 matches 8 bases. Losses at the gene ends were 3 bases for V and 1 base for J; bases not matched to a gene: 8. Germline CDR1 SGHRS, CDR2 YFSETQ. This CDR3 is built from 16 residues. The CDR3 loop is CASSSATGVSQETQYF. The CDR3 coding sequence is TGCGCCAGCAGCTCGGCGACAGGGGTTTCCCAAGAGACCCAGTACTTC.

This clonotype was picked up many times. The chain carries TRBV2 and TRBJ2-7, with 11 positions matching TRBD2. The CDR3 contains 13 residues. Germline CDR1 and CDR2: SNHLY and FYNNEI. J lost 5 bases, V lost 4 bases, and 1 base had no gene match. The CDR3 loop reads CASSGLAGNEQYF. CDR3 nucleotide sequence: TGTGCCAGCAGTGGACTAGCGGGAAACGAGCAGTACTTC.

This clonotype has ten or more counts. The chain joins TRBV20-1 to TRBJ2-3; 7 bases map to TRBD2. This CDR3 is built from 17 residues. The germline V gene has CDR1 DFQATT and CDR2 SNEGSKA (reference sequence). Trimming took 1 base from V and 2 from J; bases not matched to a gene: 12. CDR3 residues: CSARVRRTRAYTDTQYF. The CDR3 coding sequence is TGCAGTGCTAGAGTTAGACGGACTAGGGCATACACAGATACGCAGTATTTT.

The chain joins TRBV4-3 to TRBJ2-2; 7 bases fit TRBD2. This CDR3 is built from 17 residues. Germline CDR1 LGHNA, CDR2 YSLEER. V lost 3 bases to trimming and J lost 4 bases; unmatched junction nucleotides: 11. The CDR3 sequence is CASSHSGRVGATGELFF. The CDR3 nucleotides read TGCGCCAGCAGCCATTCAGGGAGGGTGGGCGCCACCGGGGAGCTGTTTTTT.

The table lists this clonotype with many counts. The chain is built from TRBV7-8 and TRBJ2-7; 10 bases agree with TRBD2. This CDR3 has 14 amino acids. V lost 1 base to trimming and J lost 4 bases; unmatched junction nucleotides: 1. The germline CDR1 and CDR2 sequences are SGHVS and FQNEAQ. Here the CDR3 reads CASSLVLAGYEQYF. The CDR3 DNA sequence: TGTGCCAGCAGCTTAGTACTAGCGGGGTACGAGCAGTACTTC.

This clonotype was counted only a few times. CDR3 region: CASSTPQRSSYNSPLHF. CDR3 bases: TGTGCCAGTAGTACCCCTCAACGGAGCTCCTATAATTCACCCCTCCACTTT. This sequence joins TRBV19 and TRBJ1-6; D uncertain. CDR3 length equals 17 residues. Trimming removed 4 bases from V and 0 bases from J, with 13 bases in between. Germline V gene lookup returns CDR1 LNHDA and CDR2 SQIVND (reference sequence).

The chain combines TRBV7-9 with TRBJ2-2; TRBD2 might be the D (6 bases). CDR1 and CDR2 from the germline V gene are SEHNR and FQNEAQ (reference sequence). CDR3 size: 15 residues. Trimming shortened V by 5 bases and J by 4 bases, and 14 bases separated the two germline ends. Here the CDR3 reads CASSSMEGTTGELFF. DNA of the CDR3: TGTGCCAGCAGCAGCATGGAGGGGACCACCGGGGAGCTGTTTTTT.

This clonotype was counted at least ten times. V is TRBV10-3 and J is TRBJ2-7; TRBD1 aligns across 8 bases. The CDR3 is 16 amino acids. Germline V gene lookup returns CDR1 ENHRY and CDR2 SYGVKD. Germline trimming cut 4 bases from V and 7 bases from J; bases unmatched to any gene: 15. For the CDR3, the DNA is TGTGCCATCAGTGGCGGTCTGGACAGGGAATCTGGAGAGCAGTACTTC. Its protein is CAISGGLDRESGEQYF.

The J gene is TRBJ1-2, the V gene TRBV7-9; D uncertain. CDR1 SEHNR and CDR2 FQNEAQ come from the germline V gene (reference sequence). There are 13 residues in the CDR3. Trimming shortened V by 5 bases and J by 4 bases, and 11 bases separated the two germline ends. The CDR3 is CASSPVALYGYTF. The DNA of the CDR3 is TGTGCCAGCAGCCCTGTGGCTCTCTATGGCTACACCTTC.

The sample holds many counts of this clonotype. The V gene is TRBV19, the J gene TRBJ1-5; 9 bases map to TRBD1. Germline CDR1 LNHDA, CDR2 SQIVND (reference sequence). Trimming removed 7 bases from V and 4 bases from J; junction bases left unmatched: 5. This CDR3 contains 14 residues. CDR3 DNA: TGTGCCAGTACCCTGGACAGGGGAAATCAGCCCCAGCATTTT. Protein product: CASTLDRGNQPQHF. The full variable domain, its missing parts supplied by reference TRBV19 and TRBJ1-5, is DGGITQSPKYLFRKEGQNVTLSCEQNLNHDAMYWYRQDPGQGLRLIYYSQIVNDFQKGDIAEGYSVSREKKESFPLTVTSAQKNPTAFYLCASTLDRGNQPQHFGDGTRLSIL.

This clonotype came up many times. The rearrangement uses TRBV6-2 or TRBV6-3 and TRBJ2-5; D is uncertain. V shed 2 bases and J shed 0 bases, with 7 bases lying between them. The CDR3 is 14 amino acids. CDR1 and CDR2 from the germline V gene are MNHEY and SVGEGT. The CDR3 nucleotides read TGTGCCAGCAGTTACGTCCTACACCAAGAGACCCAGTACTTC. This sequence encodes CASSYVLHQETQYF.

This clonotype has a count of ten or more. The chain links TRBV5-1 to TRBJ2-7, with TRBD2 identical over 7 bases. Trimming cost V 1 base and J 5 bases; bases outside gene matches: 12. The CDR3 sequence is 16 residues long. CDR1 is SGHRS, CDR2 YFSETQ, per germline. DNA for the CDR3: TGCGCCAGCAGCTTGTATAGCGGGCAATATGGGGACGAGCAGTACTTC. It translates to CASSLYSGQYGDEQYF.

This clonotype was detected ten times or more. This chain uses TRBV30 with TRBJ1-5; the D gene is possibly TRBD1 (5 bases). V was trimmed by 1 base and J by 8 bases, leaving 15 bases between them. The CDR3 loop spans 14 amino acids. Germline V gene lookup returns CDR1 GTSNPN and CDR2 SVGIG (reference sequence). The CDR3 DNA reads TGTGCCTGGAGTGCAGGGACCCTGGGGGAGCCCCAGCATTTT. Translation gives CAWSAGTLGEPQHF.

This clonotype appeared many times. The chain couples TRBV11-2 to TRBJ2-7; 10 nucleotides match TRBD2. With V trimmed by 3 bases and J by 2 bases, 10 bases remained unmatched. From germline, CDR1 is SGHAT and CDR2 FQNNGV. CDR3 length equals 17 residues. DNA for the CDR3: TGTGCCAGCAGCTTGGATGCAACTAGCGGGATTCCCTACGAGCAGTACTTC. It translates to CASSLDATSGIPYEQYF.

This clonotype showed up many times. Here the CDR3 reads CASSYSWRDRGFNEQYF. Written as DNA, the CDR3 is TGTGCCAGCAGTTACTCTTGGAGGGACAGGGGTTTCAACGAGCAGTACTTC. This chain uses TRBV6-2 or TRBV6-3 with TRBJ2-7, with TRBD1 matching over 10 bases. CDR1 is MNHEY and CDR2 is SVGEGT in the germline V gene. V lost 0 bases and J lost 5; bases outside the gene matches: 10. The CDR3 length is 17 residues.

In this sample, this clonotype turned up many times. The chain carries TRBV7-2 and TRBJ2-7; 7 nucleotides agree with TRBD2. Germline V gives CDR1 SGHTA, CDR2 FQGNSA. This CDR3 has 19 residues. V was clipped by 5 bases and J by 3 bases; unmatched bases: 22. CDR3 region: CASSPPPGREKLMHYEQYF. CDR3 DNA sequence: TGTGCCAGCAGCCCCCCGCCGGGGCGGGAGAAACTTATGCACTACGAGCAGTACTTC.

In its sample, this clonotype was seen many times. The chain combines TRBV19 with TRBJ1-1, with D possibly matching TRBD1 (6 bases). Germline CDR1 reads LNHDA; CDR2 reads SQIVND (reference sequence). V lost 3 bases to trimming and J lost 0 bases, with 20 bases between them. The CDR3 has 18 amino acids. This chain's CDR3 is CASSISDWGAGMNTEAFF. As DNA, the CDR3 is TGTGCCAGTAGTATTTCGGATTGGGGGGCAGGGATGAACACTGAAGCTTTCTTT.

There are many counts of this clonotype. The CDR3 is CATSKRTPENTGELFF. The CDR3 coding sequence is TGCGCCACCTCCAAAAGGACGCCGGAGAACACCGGGGAGCTGTTTTTT. The chain combines TRBV5-1 with TRBJ2-2; D is uncertain. CDR1 is SGHRS, CDR2 YFSETQ, per germline. CDR3 size: 16 residues. V lost 9 bases, J lost 1 base, and 19 bases lay in between. The full variable domain, in which reference TRBV5-1 and TRBJ2-2 provide the parts outside the CDR3, is KAGVTQTPRYLIKTRGQQVTLSCSPISGHRSVSWYQQTPGQGLQFLFEYFSETQRNKGNFPGRFSGRQFSNSRSEMNVSTLELGDSALYLCATSKRTPENTGELFFGEGSRLTVL.

V usage is TRBV11-2 and J usage is TRBJ1-1; no clear D gene. CDR1 is SGHAT and CDR2 is FQNNGV in the germline V gene. The CDR3 runs to 15 residues. V lost 0 bases to trimming and J lost 2 bases, with 10 bases between them. The CDR3 sequence: CASSLEAAPNTEAFF. CDR3 DNA sequence: TGTGCCAGCAGCTTAGAGGCAGCGCCCAACACTGAAGCTTTCTTT.

The chain recombines TRBV27 with TRBJ2-2; TRBD1 aligns across 9 bases. Germline CDR1 MNHEY, CDR2 SMNVEV (reference sequence). V lost 3 bases to trimming and J lost 6 bases; unmatched junction nucleotides: 8. CDR3 length: 16 residues. The CDR3 spells CASSFSVDRGAGELFF. As DNA, the CDR3 is TGTGCCAGCAGTTTCTCGGTCGACAGGGGGGCCGGGGAGCTGTTTTTT.

This clonotype was observed many times. The gene calls are TRBV12-3 or TRBV12-4 and TRBJ1-1, with D hard to call. V lost 5 bases and J lost 4, with 11 bases in between. This CDR3 has 13 residues. CDR3 nucleotide sequence: TGTGCCAGCAGTCTAGGACCTACCACTGAAGCTTTCTTT. Its translation: CASSLGPTTEAFF.